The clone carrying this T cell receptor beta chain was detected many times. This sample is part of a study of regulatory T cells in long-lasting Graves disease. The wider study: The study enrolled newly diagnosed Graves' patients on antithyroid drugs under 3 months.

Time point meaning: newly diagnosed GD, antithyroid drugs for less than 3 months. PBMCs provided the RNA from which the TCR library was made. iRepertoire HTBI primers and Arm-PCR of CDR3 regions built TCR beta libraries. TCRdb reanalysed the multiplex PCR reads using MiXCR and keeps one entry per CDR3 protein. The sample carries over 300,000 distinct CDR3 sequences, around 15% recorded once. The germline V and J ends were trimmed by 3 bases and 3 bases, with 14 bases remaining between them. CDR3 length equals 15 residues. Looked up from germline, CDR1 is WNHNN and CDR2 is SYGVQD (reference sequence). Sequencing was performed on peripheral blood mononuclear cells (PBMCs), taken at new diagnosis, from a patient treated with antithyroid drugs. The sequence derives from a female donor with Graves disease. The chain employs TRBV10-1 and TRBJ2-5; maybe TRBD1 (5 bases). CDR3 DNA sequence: TGCGCCAGCAGTGAAGGGGCGACAGCTGAAGAGACCCAGTACTTC. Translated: CASSEGATAEETQYF.